These 2 T cell receptor beta chains originate from one sample sequenced in a study of T cell changes during pregnancy in multiple sclerosis. Data came from immunoSEQ multiplex PCR; TCRdb stores just in-frame clones and leaves some out. This repertoire shows around 34,000 clones, just over 90% found once; its top ten account for under 15%. The material sequenced was CD8+ T cells from peripheral blood mononuclear cells, taken in the first trimester of pregnancy. The receptors originated from a female donor with multiple sclerosis, enrolled in a pregnancy study.

The V and J genes are TRBV4-2 and TRBJ2-1; D unresolved. This CDR3 is built from 15 residues. V lost 1 base, J lost 3 bases, and 10 bases lay in between. Germline V gene lookup returns CDR1 LGHNA and CDR2 YNFKEQ. Written as DNA, the CDR3 is TGTGCCAGCAGCCAAGTGAGTAAGAGCTACAATGAGCAGTTCTTC. Translating it yields CASSQVSKSYNEQFF.

The chain uses TRBV7-2 and TRBJ2-3; the D gene is possibly TRBD2 (5 bases). Germline assignment: CDR1 SGHTA and CDR2 FQGNSA. Trimming left V 5 bases short and J 5 bases short, with 11 bases between. This CDR3 comprises 13 residues. CDR3 in amino acids: CASSPPGEDTQYF. The CDR3, as DNA: TGTGCCAGCAGCCCACCCGGGGAAGATACGCAGTATTTT.